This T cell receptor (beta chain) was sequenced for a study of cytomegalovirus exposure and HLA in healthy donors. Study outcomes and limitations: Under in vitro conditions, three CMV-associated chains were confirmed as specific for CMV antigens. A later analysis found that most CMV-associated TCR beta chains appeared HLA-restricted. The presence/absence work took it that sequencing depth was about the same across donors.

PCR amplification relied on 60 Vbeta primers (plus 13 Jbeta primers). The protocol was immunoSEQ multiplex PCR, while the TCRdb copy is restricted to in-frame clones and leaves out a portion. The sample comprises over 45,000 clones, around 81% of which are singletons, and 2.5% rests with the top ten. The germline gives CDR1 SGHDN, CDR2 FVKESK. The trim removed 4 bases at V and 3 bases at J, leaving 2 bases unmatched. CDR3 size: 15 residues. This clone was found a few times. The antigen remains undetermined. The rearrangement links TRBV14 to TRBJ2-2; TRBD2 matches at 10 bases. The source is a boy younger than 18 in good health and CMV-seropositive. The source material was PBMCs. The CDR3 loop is CASSPSGGDTGELFF. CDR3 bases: TGTGCCAGCAGCCCTAGCGGGGGAGACACCGGGGAGCTGTTTTTT.